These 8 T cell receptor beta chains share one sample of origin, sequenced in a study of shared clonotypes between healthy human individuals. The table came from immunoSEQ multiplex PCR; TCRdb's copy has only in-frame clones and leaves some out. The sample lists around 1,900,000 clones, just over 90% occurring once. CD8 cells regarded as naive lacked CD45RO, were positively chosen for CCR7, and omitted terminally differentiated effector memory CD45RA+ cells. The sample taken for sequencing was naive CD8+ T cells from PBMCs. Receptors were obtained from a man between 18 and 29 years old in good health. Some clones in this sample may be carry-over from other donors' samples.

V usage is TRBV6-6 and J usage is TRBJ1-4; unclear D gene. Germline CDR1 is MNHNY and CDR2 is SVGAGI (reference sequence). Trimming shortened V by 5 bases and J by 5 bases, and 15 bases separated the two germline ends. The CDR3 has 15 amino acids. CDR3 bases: TGTGCCAGCAGTGACTTACAGCTGAAGAATGAAAAACTGTTTTTT. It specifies CASSDLQLKNEKLFF.

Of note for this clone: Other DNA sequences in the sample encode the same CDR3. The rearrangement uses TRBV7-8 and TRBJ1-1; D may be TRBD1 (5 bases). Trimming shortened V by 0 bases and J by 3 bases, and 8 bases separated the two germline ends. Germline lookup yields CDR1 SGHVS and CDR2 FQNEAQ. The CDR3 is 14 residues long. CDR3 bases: TGTGCCAGCAGCTTAGCGCTGGGGGACACTGAAGCTTTCTTT. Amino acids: CASSLALGDTEAFF.

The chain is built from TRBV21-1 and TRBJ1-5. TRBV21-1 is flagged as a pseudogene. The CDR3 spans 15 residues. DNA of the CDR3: TGTGCCAGCTGGTATAGGTTTCTTAGCAATCAGCCCCAGCATTTT. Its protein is CASWYRFLSNQPQHF.

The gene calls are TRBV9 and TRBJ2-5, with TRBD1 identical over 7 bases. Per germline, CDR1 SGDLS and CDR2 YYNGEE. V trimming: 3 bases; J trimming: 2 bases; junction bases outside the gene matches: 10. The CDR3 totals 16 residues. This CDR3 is CASSEGARPEQETQYF. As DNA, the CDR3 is TGTGCCAGCAGCGAGGGGGCCCGACCTGAGCAAGAGACCCAGTACTTC. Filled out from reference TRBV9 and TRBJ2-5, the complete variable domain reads DSGVTQTPKHLITATGQRVTLRCSPRSGDLSVYWYQQSLDQGLQFLIQYYNGEERAKGNILERFSAQQFPDLHSELNLSSLELGDSALYFCASSEGARPEQETQYFGPGTRLLVL.

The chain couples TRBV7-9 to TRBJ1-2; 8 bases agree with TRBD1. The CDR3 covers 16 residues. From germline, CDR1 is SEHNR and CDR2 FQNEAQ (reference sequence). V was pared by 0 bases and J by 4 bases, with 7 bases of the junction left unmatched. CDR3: CASSLARAGGFYGYTF. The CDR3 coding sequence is TGTGCCAGCAGCTTAGCTCGGGCAGGGGGCTTCTATGGCTACACCTTC. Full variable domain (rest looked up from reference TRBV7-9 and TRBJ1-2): DTGVSQNPRHKITKRGQNVTFRCDPISEHNRLYWYRQTLGQGPEFLTYFQNEAQLEKSRLLSDRFSAERPKGSFSTLEIQRTEQGDSAMYLCASSLARAGGFYGYTFGSGTRLTVV.

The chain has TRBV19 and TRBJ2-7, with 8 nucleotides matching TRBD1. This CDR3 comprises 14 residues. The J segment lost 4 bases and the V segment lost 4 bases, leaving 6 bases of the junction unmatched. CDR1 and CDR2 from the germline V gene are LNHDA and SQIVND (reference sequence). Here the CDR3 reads CASSNRDRFYEQYF. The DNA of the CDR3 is TGTGCCAGTAGTAACCGGGACAGGTTTTACGAGCAGTACTTC.

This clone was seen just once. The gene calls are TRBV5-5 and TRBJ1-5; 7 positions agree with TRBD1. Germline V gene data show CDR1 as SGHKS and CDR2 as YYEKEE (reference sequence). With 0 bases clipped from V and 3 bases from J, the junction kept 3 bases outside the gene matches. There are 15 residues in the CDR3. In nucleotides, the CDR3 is TGTGCCAGCAGCTTGGCCGGGACAGACAATCAGCCCCAGCATTTT. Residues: CASSLAGTDNQPQHF.

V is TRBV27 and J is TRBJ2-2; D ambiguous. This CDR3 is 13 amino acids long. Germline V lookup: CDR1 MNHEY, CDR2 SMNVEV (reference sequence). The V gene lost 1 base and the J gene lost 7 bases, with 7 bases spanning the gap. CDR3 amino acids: CASSLWVGGELFF. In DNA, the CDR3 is TGTGCCAGCAGTTTATGGGTCGGCGGGGAGCTGTTTTTT.